A single sample gave rise to the 27 T cell receptor beta chains below, sequenced in a study of cytomegalovirus exposure and HLA in healthy donors. TCRdb's table, derived via immunoSEQ multiplex PCR, lists solely in-frame clones and lacks some. Of roughly 150,000 clones listed, approximately 94% are singletons. The sequenced sample consisted of PBMCs. These receptors were obtained from a young man in good health and CMV-seropositive.

This clone was seen once. The chain uses TRBV27 and TRBJ1-5, with a tentative D call TRBD1 (6 bases). Between the trimmed V and J ends, which lost 6 bases and 0 bases, there was a span of 9 bases. The CDR3 is 14 amino acids. Germline assignment: CDR1 MNHEY and CDR2 SMNVEV (reference sequence). The CDR3 DNA reads as TGTGCCAGCAGCCCACAGGGTAGCAATCAGCCCCAGCATTTT. This gives the protein CASSPQGSNQPQHF.

This clone was counted once. This chain joins TRBV5-6 and TRBJ2-5, with TRBD2 identical over 9 bases. V gave up 4 bases and J gave up 2 bases; unmatched junction bases: 15. Germline CDR1 and CDR2: SGHDT and YYEEEE. The CDR3 runs 18 residues. CDR3 in amino acids: CASSGRGASGVRQETQYF. CDR3 nucleotide sequence: TGTGCCAGCAGCGGGCGGGGTGCTAGCGGGGTCAGACAAGAGACCCAGTACTTC.

Concerning this clone itself: Compared with germline, one end of the junction differs, possibly owing to a read error. The CDR3 sequence is CASSYVIIHQETQYF. DNA of the CDR3: TGTGCCAGCAGTTACGTCATAATCCACCAGGAGACCCAGTACTTC. The chain employs TRBV6-5 and TRBJ2-5, with no clear D. The CDR3 consists of 15 residues. From germline, CDR1 is MNHEY and CDR2 SVGAGI.

The gene calls are TRBV29-1 and TRBJ2-3; 9 nucleotides agree with TRBD2. This CDR3 comprises 14 residues. Germline assignment: CDR1 SQVTM and CDR2 ANQGSEA. The junction had 6 bases not matched to a gene; V was cut back by 6 bases and J by 2 bases. The DNA for the CDR3 is TGCAGCGTGACTAGCGGTACCTACACAGATACGCAGTATTTT. Protein: CSVTSGTYTDTQYF.

The rearrangement uses TRBV15 and TRBJ1-4; no clear D gene. The germline gives CDR1 LNHNV, CDR2 YYDKDF (reference sequence). CDR3 length: 15 amino acids. Trimming took 1 base from V and 8 from J, leaving 14 bases between them. CDR3 protein: CATSRGPLVNEKLFF. CDR3 DNA: TGTGCCACCAGCAGAGGACCCCTAGTAAACGAAAAACTGTTTTTT.

The chain has TRBV28 and TRBJ2-1; 8 nucleotides match TRBD2. The CDR3 consists of 14 residues. Germline-derived CDR1 and CDR2 are MDHEN and SYDVKM. With V trimmed by 4 bases and J by 6 bases, 5 bases remained unmatched. The CDR3 bases are TGTGCCAGCAGTTATACGGGAGGGGGCAATGAGCAGTTCTTC. Translation: CASSYTGGGNEQFF. The whole variable domain, filled in from reference TRBV28 and TRBJ2-1, reads DVKVTQSSRYLVKRTGEKVFLECVQDMDHENMFWYRQDPGLGLRLIYFSYDVKMKEKGDIPEGYSVSREKKERFSLILESASTNQTSMYLCASSYTGGGNEQFFGPGTRLTVL.

J is TRBJ1-1 and V is TRBV6-1, with no clear D. Per germline, CDR1 MNHNS and CDR2 SASEGT. Trimming shortened V by 7 bases and J by 0 bases, and 9 bases separated the two germline ends. The length of the CDR3 is 13 residues. CDR3 DNA: TGTGCCAGCACCGTCACGGTGAACACTGAAGCTTTCTTT. Translating it yields CASTVTVNTEAFF.

This clone was seen once. J is TRBJ2-5 and V is TRBV5-1; 9 bases agree with TRBD2. CDR3 length: 15 residues. V shed 2 bases and J 0 bases; nucleotides not matched to a gene: 2. The germline V gene encodes CDR1 SGHRS and CDR2 YFSETQ. The CDR3 protein is CASSFSGSYQETQYF. For the CDR3, the DNA is TGCGCCAGCAGCTTTAGCGGGAGTTACCAAGAGACCCAGTACTTC.

This rearrangement joins TRBV11-2 to TRBJ1-2; D not resolved. The CDR3 totals 15 residues. Per germline, CDR1 SGHAT and CDR2 FQNNGV. Trimming took off 4 bases at V and 0 bases at J, with 12 bases between the two ends. CDR3 nucleotide sequence: TGTGCCAGCAGCTCTACAGCATCCACTAACTATGGCTACACCTTC. As protein: CASSSTASTNYGYTF. Based on the CDR3 plus reference TRBV11-2 and TRBJ1-2, the full variable domain is EAGVAQSPRYKIIEKRQSVAFWCNPISGHATLYWYQQILGQGPKLLIQFQNNGVVDDSQLPKDRFSAERLKGVDSTLKIQPAKLEDSAVYLCASSSTASTNYGYTFGSGTRLTVV.

The genes are TRBV25-1 and TRBJ2-2; D unresolved. V lost 7 bases and J 7 bases, leaving 10 bases between the germline ends. The CDR3 covers 12 residues. Germline CDR1 and CDR2: MGHDK and SYGVNS. Written as DNA, the CDR3 is TGTGCCAGCAAAGTTACGGGCGGGGAGCTGTTTTTT. Amino acids: CASKVTGGELFF. Full variable domain (outside the CDR3, taken from reference TRBV25-1 and TRBJ2-2): EADIYQTPRYLVIGTGKKITLECSQTMGHDKMYWYQQDPGMELHLIHYSYGVNSTEKGDLSSESTVSRIRTEHFPLTLESARPSHTSQYLCASKVTGGELFFGEGSRLTVL.

J is TRBJ2-7 and V is TRBV28; TRBD1 matches 8 bases. J gave up 5 bases and V 4 bases, and 1 base lay outside the gene matches. Per germline, CDR1 MDHEN and CDR2 SYDVKM. This CDR3 contains 12 residues. CDR3 amino acids: CASSWDRNEQYF. In nucleotides, the CDR3 is TGTGCCAGCAGTTGGGACAGGAACGAGCAGTACTTC. The entire variable domain, with the rest obtained from reference TRBV28 and TRBJ2-7, is as follows: DVKVTQSSRYLVKRTGEKVFLECVQDMDHENMFWYRQDPGLGLRLIYFSYDVKMKEKGDIPEGYSVSREKKERFSLILESASTNQTSMYLCASSWDRNEQYFGPGTRLTVT.

The rearrangement joins TRBV29-1 to TRBJ1-2; 7 bases match TRBD1. In germline, CDR1 is SQVTM, CDR2 ANQGSEA. Losses at the gene ends were 6 bases for V and 7 bases for J; bases not matched to a gene: 5. The CDR3 has 11 residues. The CDR3 sequence: CSVTGTVGYTF. For the CDR3, the DNA is TGCAGCGTGACCGGGACAGTTGGCTACACCTTC.

The genes are TRBV10-1 and TRBJ2-3; D gene unclear. Trimming removed 9 bases from V and 4 bases from J, with 14 bases in between. The germline CDR1 and CDR2 sequences are WNHNN and SYGVQD (reference sequence). CDR3 length: 13 amino acids. The CDR3 is CASRVGVPDTQYF. The CDR3 DNA follows: TGCGCCAGTCGGGTAGGAGTCCCAGATACGCAGTATTTT.

The chain has TRBV2 and TRBJ1-1, with a weak D call TRBD1 (5 bases). The V end lost 6 bases, the J end lost 0 bases, and 11 bases lay between the germline ends. This CDR3 region has 14 residues. CDR1 is SNHLY and CDR2 is FYNNEI in the germline V gene. The CDR3 here is CASRTEGMNTEAFF. Here the CDR3 DNA reads TGTGCCAGCAGGACGGAGGGGATGAACACTGAAGCTTTCTTT. Based on the CDR3 plus reference TRBV2 and TRBJ1-1, the full variable domain is EPEVTQTPSHQVTQMGQEVILRCVPISNHLYFYWYRQILGQKVEFLVSFYNNEISEKSEIFDDQFSVERPDGSNFTLKIRSTKLEDSAMYFCASRTEGMNTEAFFGQGTRLTVV.

V gene TRBV28 combines with J gene TRBJ1-4; no reliable D call. The CDR3 runs to 12 residues. V was cut by 6 bases and J by 0 bases, with 2 bases left in between. CDR1 and CDR2 (germline): MDHEN, SYDVKM. The CDR3 nucleotides read TGTGCCAGCAGCTCAACTAATGAAAAACTGTTTTTT. The encoded protein is CASSSTNEKLFF.

This chain links TRBV9 with TRBJ2-1, with 12 nucleotides matching TRBD2. The CDR3 extends over 16 amino acids. In germline, CDR1 is SGDLS, CDR2 YYNGEE. The V gene end was trimmed by 9 bases and the J gene end by 9 bases; junction bases not matched to a gene: 16. CDR3 nucleotides: TGTGCCACCTCGCCGCTAGCGGGAGGGAAAGGGATTGAGCAGTTCTTC. It is translated as CATSPLAGGKGIEQFF.

The chain links TRBV28 to TRBJ2-1; D is undetermined. Germline V gene lookup returns CDR1 MDHEN and CDR2 SYDVKM. Trimming shortened V by 3 bases and J by 10 bases, and 13 bases separated the two germline ends. The CDR3 sequence is 13 residues long. Here the CDR3 DNA reads TGTGCCAGCAGTTTCTTACCCTCCGGGGAGCAGTTCTTC. Its translation: CASSFLPSGEQFF.

The chain recombines TRBV13 with TRBJ1-2, with D perhaps TRBD1 (6 bases). From germline, CDR1 is PRHDT and CDR2 FYEKMQ (reference sequence). CDR3 length equals 14 residues. V was clipped by 1 base and J by 5 bases, with 11 bases between them. CDR3 amino acids: CASSLETGHYGYTF. Written as DNA, the CDR3 is TGTGCCAGCAGCTTAGAAACAGGGCATTATGGCTACACCTTC.

The chain joins TRBV9 to TRBJ2-7; no firm D call. There are 14 residues in the CDR3. With 0 bases removed from V and 0 bases from J, the gap between germline ends came to 7 bases. Germline CDR1 reads SGDLS; CDR2 reads YYNGEE. In nucleotides, the CDR3 is TGTGCCAGCAGCGTAGGGCGGTTCTCCTACGAGCAGTACTTC. It encodes CASSVGRFSYEQYF.

V and J are TRBV30 and TRBJ2-5; 12 positions match TRBD2. The CDR3 is 17 residues long. The germline V gene has CDR1 GTSNPN and CDR2 SVGIG (reference sequence). The trim removed 2 bases at V and 2 bases at J, leaving 9 bases unmatched. The CDR3 nucleotides are TGTGCCTGGAGTCCGACCCGGACTAGCGGGACACAAGAGACCCAGTACTTC. Residues: CAWSPTRTSGTQETQYF.

The rearrangement uses TRBV18 and TRBJ2-7, with 8 bases lining up with TRBD1. The V and J ends lost 5 bases and 2 bases, in that order; junction bases with no gene match: 5. Germline assignment: CDR1 KGHSH and CDR2 LQKENI. The CDR3 loop spans 14 amino acids. Written as DNA, the CDR3 is TGTGCCAGCTCAGAGGACAGGGCGACCTACGAGCAGTACTTC. Translating it yields CASSEDRATYEQYF. Full variable domain (missing parts from reference TRBV18 and TRBJ2-7): NAGVMQNPRHLVRRRGQEARLRCSPMKGHSHVYWYRQLPEEGLKFMVYLQKENIIDESGMPKERFSAEFPKEGPSILRIQQVVRGDSAAYFCASSEDRATYEQYFGPGTRLTVT.

This CDR3 reads CSVGDGTAYNEQFF. DNA of the CDR3: TGCAGCGTTGGGGATGGGACAGCCTACAATGAGCAGTTCTTC. J is TRBJ2-1 and V is TRBV29-1; 7 nucleotides line up with TRBD1. Germline values: CDR1 SQVTM, CDR2 ANQGSEA. Trimming removed 4 bases from V and 2 bases from J; junction bases left unmatched: 5. The length of the CDR3 is 14 residues.

The chain is built from TRBV28 and TRBJ2-7; a possible D gene is TRBD1 (6 bases). Trimming pared 4 bases from V and 2 bases from J, leaving 18 bases between. The CDR3 has 16 residues. The germline CDR1 and CDR2 sequences are MDHEN and SYDVKM. The CDR3 reads CASSYGNRVHPYEQYF. In DNA, the CDR3 is TGTGCCAGCAGTTATGGGAACAGGGTCCACCCCTACGAGCAGTACTTC.

The chain has TRBV13 and TRBJ2-1; 9 bases agree with TRBD1. Germline CDR1 reads PRHDT; CDR2 reads FYEKMQ (reference sequence). This CDR3 has 15 amino acids. The ends lost 3 bases at V and 6 bases at J; junction bases unmatched: 6. Here the CDR3 reads CASSFSGTGTNEQFF. In DNA form, the CDR3 reads TGTGCCAGCAGCTTTTCCGGGACAGGGACCAATGAGCAGTTCTTC.

This chain joins TRBV2 and TRBJ1-4, with TRBD1 matching over 8 bases. With 3 bases clipped from V and 7 bases from J, the junction kept 7 bases outside the gene matches. Germline values: CDR1 SNHLY, CDR2 FYNNEI. This CDR3 region has 15 residues. The CDR3 is CASSERDRGSEKLFF. Written as DNA, the CDR3 is TGTGCCAGCAGTGAGAGAGACAGGGGTAGTGAAAAACTGTTTTTT.

This clone was picked up one time. This sequence joins TRBV7-6 and TRBJ2-1, with 9 bases matching TRBD2. Looked up from germline, CDR1 is SGHVS and CDR2 is FNYEAQ. The CDR3 length is 16 residues. Losses at the gene ends were 5 bases for V and 4 bases for J; bases not matched to a gene: 9. CDR3 loop: CASSPPSGTKYNEQFF. DNA for the CDR3: TGTGCCAGCAGCCCCCCTAGCGGGACAAAATACAATGAGCAGTTCTTC.

This CDR3 reads CASNTYSGRSEQYF. The CDR3 nucleotides are TGTGCCAGCAATACTTATAGCGGGAGGAGCGAGCAGTACTTC. The rearrangement joins TRBV28 to TRBJ2-7; 10 bases map to TRBD2. V lost 7 bases to trimming and J lost 6 bases; unmatched junction nucleotides: 9. The CDR3 extends over 14 amino acids. CDR1 and CDR2 (germline): MDHEN, SYDVKM.